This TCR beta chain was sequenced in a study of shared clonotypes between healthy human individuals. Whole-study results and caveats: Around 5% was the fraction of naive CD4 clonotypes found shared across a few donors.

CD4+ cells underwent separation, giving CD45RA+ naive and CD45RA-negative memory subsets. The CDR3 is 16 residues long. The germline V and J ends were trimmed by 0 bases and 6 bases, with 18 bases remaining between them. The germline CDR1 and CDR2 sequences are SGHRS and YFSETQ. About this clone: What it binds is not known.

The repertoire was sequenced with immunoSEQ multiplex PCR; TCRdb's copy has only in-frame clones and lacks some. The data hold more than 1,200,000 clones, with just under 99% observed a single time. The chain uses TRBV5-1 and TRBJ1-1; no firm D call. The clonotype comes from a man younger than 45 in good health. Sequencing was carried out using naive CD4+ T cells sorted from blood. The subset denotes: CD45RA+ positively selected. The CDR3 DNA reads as TGCGCCAGCAGCTTGGAAGCCCTCCGACGCATCCCTGAAGCTTTCTTT. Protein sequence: CASSLEALRRIPEAFF.